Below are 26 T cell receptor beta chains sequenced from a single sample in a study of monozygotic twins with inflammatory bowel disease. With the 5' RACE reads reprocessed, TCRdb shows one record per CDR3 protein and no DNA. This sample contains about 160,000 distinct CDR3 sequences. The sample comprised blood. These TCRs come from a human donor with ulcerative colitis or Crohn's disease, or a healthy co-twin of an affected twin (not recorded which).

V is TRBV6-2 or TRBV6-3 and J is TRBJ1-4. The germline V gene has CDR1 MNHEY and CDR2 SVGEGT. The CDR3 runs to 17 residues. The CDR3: CASSYFGPVSGNEKLFF.

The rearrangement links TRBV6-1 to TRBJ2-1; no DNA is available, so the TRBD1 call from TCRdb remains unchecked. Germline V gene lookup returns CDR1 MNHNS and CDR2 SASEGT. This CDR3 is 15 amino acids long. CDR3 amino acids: CASSEAIYRGDEQFF.

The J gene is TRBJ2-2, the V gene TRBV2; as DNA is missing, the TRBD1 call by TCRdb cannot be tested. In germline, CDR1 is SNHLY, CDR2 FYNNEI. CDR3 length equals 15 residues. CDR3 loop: CASSENRRNTGELFF.

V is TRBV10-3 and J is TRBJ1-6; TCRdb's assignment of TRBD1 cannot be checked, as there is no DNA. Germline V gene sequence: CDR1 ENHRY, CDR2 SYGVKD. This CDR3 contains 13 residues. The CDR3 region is CARRTGANSPLHF.

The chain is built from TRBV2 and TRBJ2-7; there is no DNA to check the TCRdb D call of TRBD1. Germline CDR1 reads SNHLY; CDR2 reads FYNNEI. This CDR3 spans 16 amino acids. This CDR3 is CASSGPRTGESYEQYF.

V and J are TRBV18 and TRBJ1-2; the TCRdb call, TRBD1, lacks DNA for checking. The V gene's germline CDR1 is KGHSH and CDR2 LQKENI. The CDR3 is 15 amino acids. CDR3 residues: CASSPRQGPGYGYTF. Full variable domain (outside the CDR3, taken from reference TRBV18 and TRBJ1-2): NAGVMQNPRHLVRRRGQEARLRCSPMKGHSHVYWYRQLPEEGLKFMVYLQKENIIDESGMPKERFSAEFPKEGPSILRIQQVVRGDSAAYFCASSPRQGPGYGYTFGSGTRLTVV.

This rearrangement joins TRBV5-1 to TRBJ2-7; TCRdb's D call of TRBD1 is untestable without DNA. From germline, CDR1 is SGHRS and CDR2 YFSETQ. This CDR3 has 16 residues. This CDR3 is CASSLAVGQGGVEQYF.

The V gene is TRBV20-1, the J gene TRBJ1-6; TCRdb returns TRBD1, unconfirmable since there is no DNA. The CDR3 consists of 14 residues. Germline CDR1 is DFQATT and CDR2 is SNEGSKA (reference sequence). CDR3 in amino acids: CSADSRSPFSPLHF.

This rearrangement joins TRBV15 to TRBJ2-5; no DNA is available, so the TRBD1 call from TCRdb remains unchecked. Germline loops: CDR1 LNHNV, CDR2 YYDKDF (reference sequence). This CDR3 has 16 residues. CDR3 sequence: CATSRDQWDPEETQYF.

The CDR3 here is CASSQSRNYEQYF. The V and J genes are TRBV6-6 and TRBJ2-7. The V gene's germline CDR1 is MNHNY and CDR2 SVGAGI (reference sequence). CDR3 size: 13 residues.

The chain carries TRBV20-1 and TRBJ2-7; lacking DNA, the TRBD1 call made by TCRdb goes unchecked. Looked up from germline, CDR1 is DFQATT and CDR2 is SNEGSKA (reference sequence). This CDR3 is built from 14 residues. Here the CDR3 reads CSATGTGGPYEQYF.

CDR3 protein: CASSLVQGNTGELFF. The chain couples TRBV12-3 or TRBV12-4 to TRBJ2-2; TCRdb picks TRBD1, but there is no DNA to check that call. The CDR3 consists of 15 residues.

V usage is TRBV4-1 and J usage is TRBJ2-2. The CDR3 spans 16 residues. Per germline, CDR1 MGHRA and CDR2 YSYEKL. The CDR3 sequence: CASSPLQKTNTGELFF.

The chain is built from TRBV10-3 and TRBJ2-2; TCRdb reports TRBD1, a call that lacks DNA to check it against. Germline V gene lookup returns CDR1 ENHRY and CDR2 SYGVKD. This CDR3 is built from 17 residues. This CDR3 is CAISDDTTGRNTGELFF.

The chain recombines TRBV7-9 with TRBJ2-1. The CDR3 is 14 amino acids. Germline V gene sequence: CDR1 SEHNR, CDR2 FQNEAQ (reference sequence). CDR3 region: CASTSGLAANEQFF.

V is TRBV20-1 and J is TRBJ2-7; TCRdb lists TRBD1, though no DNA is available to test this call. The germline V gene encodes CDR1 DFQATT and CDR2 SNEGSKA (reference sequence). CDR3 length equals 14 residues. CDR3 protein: CSASPGNPSLEQYF.

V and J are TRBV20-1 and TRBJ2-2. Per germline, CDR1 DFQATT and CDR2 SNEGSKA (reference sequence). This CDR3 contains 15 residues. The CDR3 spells CSAAIGLAKTGELFF.

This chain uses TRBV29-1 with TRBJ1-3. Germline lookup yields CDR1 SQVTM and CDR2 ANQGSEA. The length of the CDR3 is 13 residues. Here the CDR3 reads CSVHDLGGSTIYF.

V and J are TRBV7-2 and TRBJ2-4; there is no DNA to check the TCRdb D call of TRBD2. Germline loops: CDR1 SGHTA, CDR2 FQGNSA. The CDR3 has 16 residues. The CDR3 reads CASSFGTSGGGHIQYF.

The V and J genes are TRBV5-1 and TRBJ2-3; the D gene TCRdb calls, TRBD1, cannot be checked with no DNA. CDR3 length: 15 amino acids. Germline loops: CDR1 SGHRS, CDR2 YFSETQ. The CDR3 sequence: CASSHQGVDTDTQYF. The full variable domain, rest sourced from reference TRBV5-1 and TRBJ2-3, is KAGVTQTPRYLIKTRGQQVTLSCSPISGHRSVSWYQQTPGQGLQFLFEYFSETQRNKGNFPGRFSGRQFSNSRSEMNVSTLELGDSALYLCASSHQGVDTDTQYFGPGTRLTVL.

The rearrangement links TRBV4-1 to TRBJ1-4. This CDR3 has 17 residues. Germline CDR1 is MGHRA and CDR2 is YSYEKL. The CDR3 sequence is CASSQDQRSGGGEKLFF.

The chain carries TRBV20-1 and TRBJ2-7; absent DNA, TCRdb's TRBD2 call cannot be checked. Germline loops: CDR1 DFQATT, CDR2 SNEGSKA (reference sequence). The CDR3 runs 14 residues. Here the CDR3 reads CSARRLAGPYEQYF.

The CDR3 is CASSLGRQGNEKLFF. The chain links TRBV7-2 to TRBJ1-4; TCRdb indicates TRBD1, and absent DNA this call remains unverified. Per germline, CDR1 SGHTA and CDR2 FQGNSA. The CDR3 has 15 amino acids.

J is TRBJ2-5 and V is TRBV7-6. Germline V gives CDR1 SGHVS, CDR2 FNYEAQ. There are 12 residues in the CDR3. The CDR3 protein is CASSWYQETQYF.

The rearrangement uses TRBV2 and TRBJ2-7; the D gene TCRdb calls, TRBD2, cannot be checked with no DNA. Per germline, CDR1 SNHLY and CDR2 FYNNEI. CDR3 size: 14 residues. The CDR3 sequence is CASITGLAAYEQYF.

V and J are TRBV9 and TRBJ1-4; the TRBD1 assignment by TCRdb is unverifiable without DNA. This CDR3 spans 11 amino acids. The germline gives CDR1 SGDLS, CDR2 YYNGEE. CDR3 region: CASGRDEKLFF. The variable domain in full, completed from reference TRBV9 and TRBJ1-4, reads DSGVTQTPKHLITATGQRVTLRCSPRSGDLSVYWYQQSLDQGLQFLIQYYNGEERAKGNILERFSAQQFPDLHSELNLSSLELGDSALYFCASGRDEKLFFGSGTQLSVL.